This is a list of T cell receptor beta chains from one sample in a study of vaccination and CD4 T cells after COVID-19. TCRdb reprocessed the PCR reads via MiXCR and lists one record per CDR3 protein. The table shows about 8,800 distinct CDR3 sequences, with about a third occurring only once. These TCRs are of unknown antigen specificity. The sequenced sample was CD4+ T cells from blood, cultured in vitro. Receptors were obtained from a human donor in good health. Each CDR3 is given with its conserved first and last residue. The order of the fields is CDR3 protein, CDR3 DNA, D gene, clone size, CDR3 length, J gene, V gene. A D gene is named only where the DNA matches it firmly. The size field is filled for only some rows; it gives once, few, many or a size class.

CDR3 protein: CASSYSSARRVANQPQHF
CDR3 DNA: TGTGCCAGCAGTTATTCCTCGGCCCGGCGGGTGGCAAATCAGCCCCAGCATTTT
D gene: NA
clone size: few
CDR3 length: 18
J gene: TRBJ1-5
V gene: TRBV6-5

CDR3 protein: CASSLVGRGNSPLHF
CDR3 DNA: TGTGCCAGCAGCTTAGTGGGCAGGGGTAATTCACCCCTCCACTTT
D gene: NA
clone size: few
CDR3 length: 15
J gene: TRBJ1-6
V gene: TRBV11-2

CDR3 protein: CSARDISRAGSNQPQHF
CDR3 DNA: TGCAGTGCTAGAGATATCAGCAGGGCGGGCAGCAATCAGCCCCAGCATTTT
D gene: NA
clone size: medium-sized
CDR3 length: 17
J gene: TRBJ1-5
V gene: TRBV20-1

CDR3 protein: CASRYSGSYEQYF
CDR3 DNA: TGTGCCAGCAGATACAGCGGTTCCTACGAGCAGTACTTC
D gene: NA
clone size: NA
CDR3 length: 13
J gene: TRBJ2-7
V gene: TRBV27

CDR3 protein: CASSLGQFYGYTF
CDR3 DNA: TGTGCCAGCAGCTTGGGTCAGTTCTATGGCTACACCTTC
D gene: NA
clone size: few
CDR3 length: 13
J gene: TRBJ1-2
V gene: TRBV7-8

CDR3 protein: CASSYAGAGNTIYF
CDR3 DNA: TGTGCCAGCAGTTACGCCGGAGCTGGAAACACCATATATTTT
D gene: NA
clone size: NA
CDR3 length: 14
J gene: TRBJ1-3
V gene: TRBV6-5

CDR3 protein: CATSDFRQGGETQYF
CDR3 DNA: TGTGCCACCAGTGATTTTAGACAGGGTGGAGAGACCCAGTACTTC
D gene: TRBD1
clone size: NA
CDR3 length: 15
J gene: TRBJ2-5
V gene: TRBV24-1

CDR3 protein: CAWSVQANYGYTF
CDR3 DNA: TGTGCCTGGAGTGTACAAGCAAACTATGGCTACACCTTC
D gene: NA
clone size: NA
CDR3 length: 13
J gene: TRBJ1-2
V gene: TRBV30

CDR3 protein: CASTIMTGFEQYF
CDR3 DNA: TGTGCCAGCACCATTATGACAGGGTTCGAGCAGTACTTC
D gene: TRBD1
clone size: NA
CDR3 length: 13
J gene: TRBJ2-7
V gene: TRBV2

CDR3 protein: CASSIEGRGGYEQYF
CDR3 DNA: TGTGCCAGTAGTATCGAGGGCAGGGGGGGCTACGAGCAGTACTTC
D gene: NA
clone size: few
CDR3 length: 15
J gene: TRBJ2-7
V gene: TRBV19

CDR3 protein: CASSVGTGVYGYTF
CDR3 DNA: TGTGCCAGCAGTGTAGGGACAGGGGTGTACGGCTACACCTTC
D gene: TRBD1
clone size: NA
CDR3 length: 14
J gene: TRBJ1-2
V gene: TRBV2

CDR3 protein: CSARGSVSGTQETQYF
CDR3 DNA: TGCAGTGCTAGGGGCTCGGTAAGCGGAACTCAAGAGACCCAGTACTTC
D gene: NA
clone size: NA
CDR3 length: 16
J gene: TRBJ2-5
V gene: TRBV20-1

CDR3 protein: CASSLVVVRGSEQFF
CDR3 DNA: TGTGCCAGCAGCTTAGTCGTCGTCAGGGGCAGTGAGCAGTTCTTC
D gene: NA
clone size: few
CDR3 length: 15
J gene: TRBJ2-1
V gene: TRBV7-8

CDR3 protein: CASSVEAGKGETQYF
CDR3 DNA: TGTGCCAGCAGCGTAGAGGCGGGGAAGGGAGAGACCCAGTACTTC
D gene: NA
clone size: NA
CDR3 length: 15
J gene: TRBJ2-5
V gene: TRBV9

CDR3 protein: CASSLVAALSSEQYF
CDR3 DNA: TGTGCCAGCAGTTTGGTGGCGGCCCTCTCATCCGAGCAGTACTTC
D gene: NA
clone size: NA
CDR3 length: 15
J gene: TRBJ2-7
V gene: TRBV28

CDR3 protein: CASSLSMDTEQYF
CDR3 DNA: TGTGCCAGCAGCTTATCGATGGACACCGAGCAGTACTTC
D gene: NA
clone size: few
CDR3 length: 13
J gene: TRBJ2-7
V gene: TRBV7-2

CDR3 protein: CASSYPRGNPNTEAFF
CDR3 DNA: TGTGCCAGCAGTTACCCCCGGGGGAATCCGAACACTGAAGCTTTCTTT
D gene: NA
clone size: few
CDR3 length: 16
J gene: TRBJ1-1
V gene: TRBV6-2/TRBV6-3

CDR3 protein: CASIKSQGITRETQYF
CDR3 DNA: TGTGCCAGCATCAAGTCACAGGGTATTACTCGGGAGACCCAGTACTTC
D gene: NA
clone size: NA
CDR3 length: 16
J gene: TRBJ2-5
V gene: TRBV6-1

CDR3 protein: CASSRFARAGDTEAFF
CDR3 DNA: TGTGCCAGCAGCCGATTCGCAAGGGCGGGGGACACTGAAGCTTTCTTT
D gene: NA
clone size: NA
CDR3 length: 16
J gene: TRBJ1-1
V gene: TRBV7-8

CDR3 protein: CASSFRTGVGTEAFF
CDR3 DNA: TGTGCCAGCAGTTTCCGGACAGGGGTGGGCACTGAAGCTTTCTTT
D gene: TRBD1
clone size: NA
CDR3 length: 15
J gene: TRBJ1-1
V gene: TRBV27

CDR3 protein: CSAREGGNTIYF
CDR3 DNA: TGCAGTGCTAGAGAAGGGGGAAACACCATATATTTT
D gene: NA
clone size: few
CDR3 length: 12
J gene: TRBJ1-3
V gene: TRBV20-1

CDR3 protein: CASSLMGGANVLTF
CDR3 DNA: TGTGCCAGCAGCTTAATGGGCGGGGCCAACGTCCTGACTTTC
D gene: NA
clone size: NA
CDR3 length: 14
J gene: TRBJ2-6
V gene: TRBV7-3

CDR3 protein: CASSGASGRAASWNEQFF
CDR3 DNA: TGTGCCAGCAGTGGGGCTAGCGGGAGGGCCGCTAGTTGGAATGAGCAGTTCTTC
D gene: TRBD2
clone size: few
CDR3 length: 18
J gene: TRBJ2-1
V gene: TRBV27

CDR3 protein: CASRIPRDRGAPLHF
CDR3 DNA: TGTGCCAGCAGAATCCCCAGGGACAGAGGTGCACCCCTCCACTTT
D gene: TRBD1
clone size: NA
CDR3 length: 15
J gene: TRBJ1-6
V gene: TRBV6-1

CDR3 protein: CSANRGYQETQYF
CDR3 DNA: TGCAGTGCTAACCGGGGGTACCAAGAGACCCAGTACTTC
D gene: NA
clone size: few
CDR3 length: 13
J gene: TRBJ2-5
V gene: TRBV20-1

CDR3 protein: CASRPTGPGSNQPQHF
CDR3 DNA: TGTGCCAGCAGACCGACAGGCCCGGGATCCAATCAGCCCCAGCATTTT
D gene: NA
clone size: NA
CDR3 length: 16
J gene: TRBJ1-5
V gene: TRBV28

CDR3 protein: CASSGGVRYEQYF
CDR3 DNA: TGTGCCAGTTCCGGAGGGGTCCGGTACGAGCAGTACTTC
D gene: NA
clone size: NA
CDR3 length: 13
J gene: TRBJ2-7
V gene: TRBV6-1

CDR3 protein: CASSLGMTGTEAFF
CDR3 DNA: TGTGCCAGCAGCTTAGGAATGACGGGCACTGAAGCTTTCTTT
D gene: NA
clone size: few
CDR3 length: 14
J gene: TRBJ1-1
V gene: TRBV7-6